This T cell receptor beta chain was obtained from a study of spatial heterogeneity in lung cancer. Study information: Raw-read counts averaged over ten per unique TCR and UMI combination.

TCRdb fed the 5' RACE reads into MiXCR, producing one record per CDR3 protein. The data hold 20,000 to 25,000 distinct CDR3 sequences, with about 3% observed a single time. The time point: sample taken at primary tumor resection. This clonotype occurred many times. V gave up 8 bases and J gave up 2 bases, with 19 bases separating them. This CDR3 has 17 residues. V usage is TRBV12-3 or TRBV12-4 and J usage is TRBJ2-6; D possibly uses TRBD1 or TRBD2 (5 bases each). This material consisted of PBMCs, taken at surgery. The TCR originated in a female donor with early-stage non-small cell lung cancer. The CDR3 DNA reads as TGTGCCAGCCGGGGACGAAAACAGGTGGCTGGGGCCAACGTCCTGACTTTC. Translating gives CASRGRKQVAGANVLTF.